This TCR beta chain emerged from a study of cytomegalovirus exposure and HLA in healthy donors. The V and J ends lost 4 bases and 4 bases respectively, with 14 bases between them. The germline CDR1 and CDR2 sequences are GTSNPN and SVGIG (reference sequence). This CDR3 comprises 14 residues. The PCR made use of 60 Vbeta and 13 Jbeta primers. Some clones are missing from TCRdb's copy, which holds only in-frame ones; the method was immunoSEQ multiplex PCR. The repertoire includes around 180,000 clones, 81% of them detected once, and about 2% sits in the top ten. The material sequenced was PBMCs. The TCR comes from a woman aged 18-35 years in good health and CMV-seropositive. This chain links TRBV30 with TRBJ2-1; maybe TRBD1 (5 bases). The CDR3 sequence: CAWTDSFAYNEQFF. The DNA for the CDR3 is TGTGCCTGGACTGACAGTTTTGCTTACAATGAGCAGTTCTTC.